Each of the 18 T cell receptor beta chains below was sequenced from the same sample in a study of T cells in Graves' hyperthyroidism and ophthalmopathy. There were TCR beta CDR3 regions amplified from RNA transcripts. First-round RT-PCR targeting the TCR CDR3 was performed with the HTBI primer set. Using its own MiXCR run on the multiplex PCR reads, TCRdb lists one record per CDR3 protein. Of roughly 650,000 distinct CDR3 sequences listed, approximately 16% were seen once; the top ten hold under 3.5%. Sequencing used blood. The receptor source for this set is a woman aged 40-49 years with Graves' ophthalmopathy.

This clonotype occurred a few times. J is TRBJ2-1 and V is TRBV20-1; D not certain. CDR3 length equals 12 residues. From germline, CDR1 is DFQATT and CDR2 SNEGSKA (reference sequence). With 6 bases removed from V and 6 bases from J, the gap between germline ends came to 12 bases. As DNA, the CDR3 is TGCAGTGCCCGGCCGGGCTTCAATGAGCAGTTCTTC. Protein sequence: CSARPGFNEQFF.

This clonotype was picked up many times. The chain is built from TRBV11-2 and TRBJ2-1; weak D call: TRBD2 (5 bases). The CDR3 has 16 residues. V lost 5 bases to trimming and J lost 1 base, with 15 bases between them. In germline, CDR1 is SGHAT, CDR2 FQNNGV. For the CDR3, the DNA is TGTGCCAGCAGCCTCTTATCGGGGTTTTCCTACAATGAGCAGTTCTTC. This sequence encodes CASSLLSGFSYNEQFF.

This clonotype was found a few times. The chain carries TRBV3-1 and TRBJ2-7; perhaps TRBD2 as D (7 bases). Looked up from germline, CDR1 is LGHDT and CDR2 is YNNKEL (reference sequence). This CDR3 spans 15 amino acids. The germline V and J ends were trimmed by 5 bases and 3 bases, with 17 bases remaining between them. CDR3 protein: CASSRGGGGGYEQYF. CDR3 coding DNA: TGTGCCAGCAGCAGGGGGGGGGGTGGTGGCTACGAGCAGTACTTC.

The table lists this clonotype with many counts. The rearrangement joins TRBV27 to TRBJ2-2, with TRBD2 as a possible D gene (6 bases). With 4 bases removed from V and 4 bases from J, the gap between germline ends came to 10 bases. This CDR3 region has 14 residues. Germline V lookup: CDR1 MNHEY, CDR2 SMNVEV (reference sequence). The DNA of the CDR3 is TGTGCCAGCAGTTCACTGGGGGGCACCGGGGAGCTGTTTTTT. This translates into CASSSLGGTGELFF.

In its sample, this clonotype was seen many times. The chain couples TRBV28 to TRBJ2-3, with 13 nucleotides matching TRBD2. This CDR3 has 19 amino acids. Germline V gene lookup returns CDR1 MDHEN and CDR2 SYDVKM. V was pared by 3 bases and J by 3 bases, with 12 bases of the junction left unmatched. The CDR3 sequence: CASSFYVLAGGRRTDTQYF. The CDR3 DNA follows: TGTGCCAGCAGTTTTTACGTACTAGCGGGGGGGCGACGAACAGATACGCAGTATTTT.

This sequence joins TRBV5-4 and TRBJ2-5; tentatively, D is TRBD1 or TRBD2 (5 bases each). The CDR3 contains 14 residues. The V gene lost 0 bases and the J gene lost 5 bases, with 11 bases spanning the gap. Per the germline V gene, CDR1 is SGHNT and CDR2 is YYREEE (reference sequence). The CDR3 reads CASSLGQRAETQYF. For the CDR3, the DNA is TGTGCCAGCAGCTTGGGACAGAGGGCTGAGACCCAGTACTTC. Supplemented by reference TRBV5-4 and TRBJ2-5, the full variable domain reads ETGVTQSPTHLIKTRGQQVTLRCSSQSGHNTVSWYQQALGQGPQFIFQYYREEENGRGNFPPRFSGLQFPNYSSELNVNALELDDSALYLCASSLGQRAETQYFGPGTRLLVL.

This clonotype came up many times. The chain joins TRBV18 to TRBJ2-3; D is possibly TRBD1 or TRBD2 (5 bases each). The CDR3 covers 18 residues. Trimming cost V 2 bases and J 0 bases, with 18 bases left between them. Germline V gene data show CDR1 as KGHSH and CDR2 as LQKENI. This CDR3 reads CASSPIDGTSLSTDTQYF. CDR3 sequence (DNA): TGTGCCAGCTCACCAATTGACGGGACCTCTCTCAGCACAGATACGCAGTATTTT.

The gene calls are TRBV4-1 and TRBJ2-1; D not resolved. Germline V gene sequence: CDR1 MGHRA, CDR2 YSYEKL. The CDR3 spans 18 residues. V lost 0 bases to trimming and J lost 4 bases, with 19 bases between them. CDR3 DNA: TGCGCCAGCAGCCAAGAAGTGTACGGCCAGCCGTCTTACAATGAGCAGTTCTTC. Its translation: CASSQEVYGQPSYNEQFF.

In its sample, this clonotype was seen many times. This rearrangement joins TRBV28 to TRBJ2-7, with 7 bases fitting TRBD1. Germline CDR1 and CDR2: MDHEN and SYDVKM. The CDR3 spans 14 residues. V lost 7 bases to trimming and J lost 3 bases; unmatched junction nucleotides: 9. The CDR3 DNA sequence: TGTGCCAGCACCTTGGGGCAGGGGGACTACGAGCAGTACTTC. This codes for CASTLGQGDYEQYF.

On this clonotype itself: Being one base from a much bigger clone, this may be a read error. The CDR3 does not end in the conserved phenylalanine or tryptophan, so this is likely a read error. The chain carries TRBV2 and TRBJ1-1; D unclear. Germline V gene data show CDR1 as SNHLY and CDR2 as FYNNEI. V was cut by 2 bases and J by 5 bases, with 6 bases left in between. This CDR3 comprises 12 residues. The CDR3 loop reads CASSELVTEAFS. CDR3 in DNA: TGTGCCAGCAGTGAACTGGTTACTGAAGCTTTCTCT.

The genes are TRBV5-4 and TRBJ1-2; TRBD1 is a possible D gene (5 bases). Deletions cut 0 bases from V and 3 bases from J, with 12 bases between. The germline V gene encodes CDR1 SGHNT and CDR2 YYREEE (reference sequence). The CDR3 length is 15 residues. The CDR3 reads CASSLGGPRHYGYTF. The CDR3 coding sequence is TGTGCCAGCAGCTTGGGGGGACCTAGGCACTATGGCTACACCTTC.

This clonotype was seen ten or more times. The CDR3 spells CASLKSANYGYTF. CDR3 coding DNA: TGTGCCAGCCTAAAGTCAGCGAACTATGGCTACACCTTC. This chain joins TRBV28 and TRBJ1-2, with D uncertain. CDR3 size: 13 residues. The germline V gene encodes CDR1 MDHEN and CDR2 SYDVKM. The V end lost 8 bases, the J end lost 2 bases, and 12 bases lay between the germline ends.

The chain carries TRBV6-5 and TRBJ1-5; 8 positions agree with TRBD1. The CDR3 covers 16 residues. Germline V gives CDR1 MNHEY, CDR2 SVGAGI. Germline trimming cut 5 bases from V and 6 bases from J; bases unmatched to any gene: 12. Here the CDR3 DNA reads TGTGCCAGCAGTGCCAAAGTAGCAGGGGGCTTTCAGCCCCAGCATTTT. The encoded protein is CASSAKVAGGFQPQHF.

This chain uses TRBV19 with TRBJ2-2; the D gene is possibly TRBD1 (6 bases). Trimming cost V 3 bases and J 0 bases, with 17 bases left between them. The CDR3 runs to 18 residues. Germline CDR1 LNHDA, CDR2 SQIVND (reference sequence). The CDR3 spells CASSMDSPQFANTGELFF. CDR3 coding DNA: TGTGCCAGTAGTATGGACAGCCCTCAGTTCGCGAACACCGGGGAGCTGTTTTTT.

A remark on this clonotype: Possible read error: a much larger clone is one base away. The CDR3 here is CAGWDRGRGGYGYTF. The CDR3 bases are TGTGCCGGCTGGGACAGGGGGCGAGGAGGCTATGGCTACACCTTC. The chain joins TRBV28 to TRBJ1-2; 12 bases line up with TRBD1. The CDR3 is 15 residues long. The germline V gene has CDR1 MDHEN and CDR2 SYDVKM. V shed 11 bases and J 4 bases; nucleotides not matched to a gene: 11.

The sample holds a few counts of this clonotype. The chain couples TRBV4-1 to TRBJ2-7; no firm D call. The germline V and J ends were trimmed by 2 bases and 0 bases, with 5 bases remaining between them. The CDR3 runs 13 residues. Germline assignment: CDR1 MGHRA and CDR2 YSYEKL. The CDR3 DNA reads TGCGCCAGCAGCCAAACGAGCTCCTACGAGCAGTACTTC. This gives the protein CASSQTSSYEQYF.

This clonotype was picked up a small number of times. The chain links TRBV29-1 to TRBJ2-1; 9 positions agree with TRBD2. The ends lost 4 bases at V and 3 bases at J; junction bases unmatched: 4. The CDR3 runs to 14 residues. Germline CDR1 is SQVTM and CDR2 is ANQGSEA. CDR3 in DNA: TGCAGCGTTGTCTTAGCGGGGGACTACAATGAGCAGTTCTTC. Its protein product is CSVVLAGDYNEQFF.

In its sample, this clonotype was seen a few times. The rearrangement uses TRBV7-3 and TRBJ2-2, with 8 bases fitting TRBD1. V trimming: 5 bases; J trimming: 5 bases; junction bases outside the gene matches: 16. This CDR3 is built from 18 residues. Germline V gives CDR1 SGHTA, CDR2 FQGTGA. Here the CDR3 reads CASSPMGRGRRGTGELFF. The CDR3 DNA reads TGTGCCAGCAGCCCGATGGGCAGGGGGCGCAGAGGGACCGGGGAGCTGTTTTTT.